This TCR beta chain was identified in a study of CD4 T cells in relation to SARS-CoV-2 and coronaviruses. General study results and limits: Samples before the pandemic and after infection were not matched within any donor. Compared with monoreactive clones, crossreactive clones showed significantly weaker SARS-CoV-2 expansion.

Remarks on this clone: Its antigen is not identified.

This CDR3 has 15 amino acids. The germline V gene encodes CDR1 LGHNA and CDR2 YSLEER. The germline V and J ends were trimmed by 0 bases and 7 bases, with 15 bases remaining between them. Uncultured naive and memory CD4+ T cells supplied DNA for deep TCR-beta sequencing. The method was immunoSEQ multiplex PCR; TCRdb's version includes in-frame clones alone and lacks a portion of them. There are 60,000 to 80,000 clones in the sample; about nine tenths occur only once, and about 1.6% lies in the top ten. CD4+ T cells from unexposed donors were obtained before the COVID-19 pandemic (2011-2018). This sequence joins TRBV4-3 and TRBJ1-2, with D perhaps TRBD1 (5 bases). Sequencing was performed on memory CD4+ T cells from PBMCs. This TCR was sampled from a human donor in good health. CDR3 bases: TGCGCCAGCAGCCAAGATCGGGCCAGGGATGGTGGCTACACCTTC. Translated, it gives CASSQDRARDGGYTF.